Listed here are 20 T cell receptor beta chains from one sample, sequenced in a study of cytomegalovirus exposure and HLA in healthy donors. PCR was performed using 60 Vbeta and 13 Jbeta primers. Sequencing was performed with immunoSEQ multiplex PCR; in TCRdb, only in-frame clones are kept and a portion is missing. The table lists under 200,000 clones, around 80% of them singletons, with roughly 0.5% in the top ten. Input material: PBMCs. All receptors derive from a woman in her forties or fifties in good health and CMV-seronegative.

The chain carries TRBV29-1 and TRBJ2-7; 11 positions agree with TRBD2. Germline lookup yields CDR1 SQVTM and CDR2 ANQGSEA. CDR3 size: 14 residues. The V gene end was trimmed by 4 bases and the J gene end by 4 bases; junction bases not matched to a gene: 6. The CDR3 DNA follows: TGCAGCGTTGTTAGGTCTAGCGGGAGGTACGAGCAGTACTTC. Translation: CSVVRSSGRYEQYF.

The chain has TRBV25-1 and TRBJ2-7, with TRBD2 matching over 7 bases. The J segment lost 3 bases and the V segment lost 5 bases, leaving 7 bases of the junction unmatched. The V gene's germline CDR1 is MGHDK and CDR2 SYGVNS. This CDR3 is 14 amino acids long. The CDR3 nucleotides are TGTGCCAGCAGTCTGACGGGCGGGGGCTACGAGCAGTACTTC. As protein: CASSLTGGGYEQYF.

The chain recombines TRBV6-5 with TRBJ2-3; perhaps TRBD1 as D (5 bases). The CDR3 spans 12 residues. V lost 7 bases and J lost 0, with 5 bases in between. From germline, CDR1 is MNHEY and CDR2 SVGAGI. The CDR3 protein is CASTGSTDTQYF. CDR3 coding DNA: TGTGCCAGCACAGGGAGCACAGATACGCAGTATTTT.

The chain joins TRBV10-2 to TRBJ2-7; D may be TRBD2 (6 bases). Germline CDR1 WSHSY, CDR2 SAAADI. V was trimmed by 6 bases and J by 6 bases, leaving 12 bases between them. CDR3 length: 12 residues. The chain's CDR3 is CASRGGGGEQYF. CDR3 DNA: TGCGCCAGCAGGGGAGGAGGAGGCGAGCAGTACTTC.

This clone appeared once. The rearrangement joins TRBV5-1 to TRBJ2-1; TRBD2 matches 9 bases. The CDR3 is 16 residues long. The J segment lost 5 bases and the V segment lost 4 bases, leaving 10 bases of the junction unmatched. CDR1 and CDR2 from the germline V gene are SGHRS and YFSETQ. The CDR3 here is CASSDYSGGADNEQFF. The DNA of the CDR3 is TGCGCCAGCAGCGACTATAGCGGGGGAGCGGACAATGAGCAGTTCTTC. The full variable domain, completed using reference TRBV5-1 and TRBJ2-1, is KAGVTQTPRYLIKTRGQQVTLSCSPISGHRSVSWYQQTPGQGLQFLFEYFSETQRNKGNFPGRFSGRQFSNSRSEMNVSTLELGDSALYLCASSDYSGGADNEQFFGPGTRLTVL.

On this clone itself: One end of the junction is discordant with germline, which a read error may explain. This rearrangement joins TRBV7-2 to TRBJ2-3; 7 bases fit TRBD1. The CDR3 covers 13 residues. Germline CDR1 reads SGHTA; CDR2 reads FQGNSA. In DNA, the CDR3 is TGTGCCGGCAGCTGGGGACAGACAGATACGCAGTATTTT. Its translation is CAGSWGQTDTQYF.

The CDR3 loop reads CASSFLPAGTGNEKLFF. In DNA form, the CDR3 reads TGTGCCAGCAGTTTCCTCCCCGCCGGGACAGGGAATGAAAAACTGTTTTTT. The chain is built from TRBV7-9 and TRBJ1-4; 9 bases line up with TRBD1. CDR1 is SEHNR and CDR2 is FQNEAQ in the germline V gene (reference sequence). The CDR3 is made up of 17 amino acids. V lost 6 bases to trimming and J lost 5 bases; unmatched junction nucleotides: 13.

The V call is TRBV7-9, the J call TRBJ1-3; possible D gene TRBD1, 6 bases. Trimming took off 1 base at V and 0 bases at J, with 10 bases between the two ends. In germline, CDR1 is SEHNR, CDR2 FQNEAQ (reference sequence). The CDR3 loop spans 16 amino acids. CDR3 in amino acids: CASSLETGASGNTIYF. CDR3 nucleotides: TGTGCCAGCAGCTTAGAGACAGGCGCCTCTGGAAACACCATATATTTT.

The J gene is TRBJ1-1, the V gene TRBV7-9; perhaps TRBD1 as D (5 bases). The CDR3 extends over 14 amino acids. Trimming took off 5 bases at V and 3 bases at J, with 13 bases between the two ends. Germline lookup yields CDR1 SEHNR and CDR2 FQNEAQ (reference sequence). CDR3 in amino acids: CASSVHGGDTEAFF. As DNA, the CDR3 is TGTGCCAGCAGCGTCCATGGGGGGGACACTGAAGCTTTCTTT. Full variable domain (remainder filled in from reference TRBV7-9 and TRBJ1-1): DTGVSQNPRHKITKRGQNVTFRCDPISEHNRLYWYRQTLGQGPEFLTYFQNEAQLEKSRLLSDRFSAERPKGSFSTLEIQRTEQGDSAMYLCASSVHGGDTEAFFGQGTRLTVV.

The V and J genes are TRBV28 and TRBJ1-2; 11 bases are a match to TRBD1. V dropped 6 bases and J dropped 4; count of bases not matched to a gene: 4. Germline CDR1 is MDHEN and CDR2 is SYDVKM. The CDR3 is 14 amino acids. CDR3: CASRGTGGFYGYTF. CDR3 sequence (DNA): TGTGCCAGCAGGGGGACAGGGGGTTTCTATGGCTACACCTTC.

This rearrangement joins TRBV6-6 to TRBJ2-3; no clear D. The CDR3 is 11 residues long. Trimming cost V 7 bases and J 2 bases, with 4 bases left between them. Germline V gives CDR1 MNHNY, CDR2 SVGAGI (reference sequence). CDR3 in amino acids: CASTSTDTQYF. For the CDR3, the DNA is TGTGCCAGCACGTCCACAGATACGCAGTATTTT.

Points on this clone: One end of the junction is discordant with germline, which a read error may explain. The gene calls are TRBV7-2 and TRBJ2-3, with TRBD1 as a possible D gene (6 bases). Germline CDR1 is SGHTA and CDR2 is FQGNSA. The CDR3 loop spans 16 amino acids. The CDR3 protein is CASSLAARGSTDTQYF. CDR3 DNA: TGTGCCAGTAGCTTAGCCGCTAGGGGGAGCACAGATACGCAGTATTTT.

V usage is TRBV6-1 and J usage is TRBJ1-1; TRBD1 is a possible D gene (5 bases). This CDR3 spans 13 amino acids. From germline, CDR1 is MNHNS and CDR2 SASEGT. Trimming took 7 bases from V and 5 from J, leaving 14 bases between them. As DNA, the CDR3 is TGTGCCAGCAAAGTGTGGGGGGGGACTGAAGCTTTCTTT. Its protein is CASKVWGGTEAFF.

V usage is TRBV7-2 and J usage is TRBJ2-5, with unresolved D. V dropped 2 bases and J dropped 2 bases, with 9 bases sitting between them. The CDR3 has 14 amino acids. The germline V gene encodes CDR1 SGHTA and CDR2 FQGNSA. The CDR3 region is CASSLMLVQETQYF. CDR3 nucleotide sequence: TGTGCCAGCAGCTTAATGCTAGTTCAAGAGACCCAGTACTTC.

The chain has TRBV5-4 and TRBJ2-6, with unresolved D. Germline V CDR1 and CDR2: SGHNT, YYREEE (reference sequence). The CDR3 extends over 14 amino acids. Trimming pared 9 bases from V and 0 bases from J, leaving 10 bases between. Here the CDR3 DNA reads TGTGCCACCATTCCAAACTCTGGGGCCAACGTCCTGACTTTC. Its protein product is CATIPNSGANVLTF.

The chain joins TRBV9 to TRBJ1-5; TRBD1 agrees at 8 bases. V shed 4 bases, J shed 1 base, and the junction held 4 bases outside the gene matches. Germline CDR1 SGDLS, CDR2 YYNGEE. This CDR3 is built from 15 residues. The CDR3 sequence is CASSSTGGSNQPQHF. The CDR3 DNA reads as TGTGCCAGCAGCTCAACAGGGGGAAGCAATCAGCCCCAGCATTTT.

This clone has a handful of counts. DNA of the CDR3: TGCGCCAGCAGCCAAGGCCGGGGAGGCTCTGGAAACACCATATATTTT. Amino acid sequence: CASSQGRGGSGNTIYF. This sequence joins TRBV4-1 and TRBJ1-3; D is unclear. The CDR3 runs to 16 residues. Germline V gene lookup returns CDR1 MGHRA and CDR2 YSYEKL. Trimming shortened V by 1 base and J by 0 bases, and 10 bases separated the two germline ends.

This clone appeared a single time. The genes are TRBV27 and TRBJ1-5; 10 bases are shared with TRBD1. V lost 6 bases, J lost 5 bases, and 7 bases stayed unmatched. CDR1 is MNHEY and CDR2 is SMNVEV in the germline V gene (reference sequence). The CDR3 sequence is 15 residues long. The CDR3 bases are TGTGCCAGCAGACGGACAGGGGGAAGGCATCAGCCCCAGCATTTT. Its translation: CASRRTGGRHQPQHF.

This rearrangement joins TRBV28 to TRBJ2-2; 7 bases map to TRBD1. The CDR3 consists of 13 residues. The V gene's germline CDR1 is MDHEN and CDR2 SYDVKM. The V segment lost 5 bases and the J segment 6 bases; nucleotides outside the gene matches: 3. The CDR3 coding sequence is TGTGCCAGCAGTCGACAGGGCTCCGGGGAGCTGTTTTTT. Protein sequence: CASSRQGSGELFF.

J is TRBJ1-2 and V is TRBV28, with D possibly being TRBD1 (5 bases). CDR3 size: 14 residues. V was clipped by 7 bases and J by 9 bases, with 21 bases between them. The germline CDR1 and CDR2 sequences are MDHEN and SYDVKM. CDR3 bases: TGTGCCAGCAACCCCCCTGGGGCATCGGCAAGCTACACCTTC. Amino acid sequence: CASNPPGASASYTF.